This is a list of T cell receptor beta chains from one sample in a study of shared T cell receptors in the human thymus. Clones were read by immunoSEQ multiplex PCR, and TCRdb kept only the in-frame ones, dropping some. Of hundreds of thousands of clones listed, 80% to 90% are singletons. Separately, the same data were catalogued under a study of human thymus T cells.

Sequencing input: thymocytes. The receptors shown here come from a boy younger than two with a congenital heart defect. The CDR3 runs from the conserved cysteine through the conserved F or W. Fields, in order: V gene, D gene, J gene, clone size, CDR3 DNA, CDR3 protein. D genes are given only for firm matches. Expanded clones get a size class; other rows say once, few or many, or leave the size out.

TRBV7-6	TRBD2	TRBJ2-3	-	TGTGCCAGCAGCTTTTTACTAGCGGGGGGCACAGATACGCAGTATTTT	CASSFLLAGGTDTQYF
TRBV2	-	TRBJ2-7	-	TGTGCCAGCATCACGGGGAGGCATACCTACGAGCAGTACTTC	CASITGRHTYEQYF
TRBV27	-	TRBJ2-2	few	TGTGCCAGCAGTTACCGGGATAACACCGGGGAGCTGTTTTTT	CASSYRDNTGELFF
TRBV14	-	TRBJ2-7	-	TGTGCCAGCAGCCAAGCACCAGGTTCCTACGAGCAGTACTTC	CASSQAPGSYEQYF
TRBV6-5	TRBD1	TRBJ1-4	-	TGTGCCAGCAGTGACACCGGGACAGATGAAAAACTGTTTTTT	CASSDTGTDEKLFF
TRBV28	-	TRBJ1-5	-	TGTGCCAGCAGTCCCATCCCACAGGTGAGCAATCAGCCCCAGCATTTT	CASSPIPQVSNQPQHF
TRBV28	-	TRBJ1-2	-	TGTGCCAGCAGGAACAGGCGTTGGGGCTACACCTTC	CASRNRRWGYTF
TRBV2	TRBD2	TRBJ2-1	-	TGTGCCAGCAGTGAACATACTAGCGGGAGTTCTACGATCAATGAGCAGTTCTTC	CASSEHTSGSSTINEQFF
TRBV4-3	-	TRBJ1-1	-	TGCGCCAGCAGCCAAGCCGACACAGTGAACACTGAAGCTTTCTTT	CASSQADTVNTEAFF
TRBV27	-	TRBJ2-1	-	TGTGCCAGCAGTCCCCACCCGGTGACTTACAATGAGCAGTTCTTC	CASSPHPVTYNEQFF
TRBV21-1	-	TRBJ2-7	-	TGTGCCAGCAGCACACACAGGGGGCCCTACGAGCAGTACTTC	CASSTHRGPYEQYF
TRBV27	-	TRBJ2-7	-	TGTGCCAGTGCCCCACAACACAAGGAGTCCTACGAGCAGTACTTC	CASAPQHKESYEQYF
TRBV4-1	TRBD1	TRBJ2-7	once	TGCGCCAGCAGTCATATGAGACAGGGGTCCTCCTACGAGCAGTACTTC	CASSHMRQGSSYEQYF
TRBV5-4	-	TRBJ2-1	-	TGTGCCAGCAGCTCAACTAGTCACCATGAGCAGTTCTTC	CASSSTSHHEQFF
TRBV4-1	-	TRBJ2-7	-	TGCGCCAGCAGCCAAGAAAGGGCAGGGGACGAGCAGTACTTC	CASSQERAGDEQYF
TRBV6-5	-	TRBJ1-3	-	TGTGCCAGCAAATCTCCAGGGCCTGGAAACACCATATATTTT	CASKSPGPGNTIYF
TRBV6-1	-	TRBJ2-7	-	TGTGCCAGCAGCCACCGGGGTACTTCCGAGCAGTACTTC	CASSHRGTSEQYF
TRBV5-1	-	TRBJ2-3	-	TGCGCCAGCAGCTTGTCGACAGATACGCAGTATTTT	CASSLSTDTQYF
TRBV29-1	TRBD1	TRBJ2-2	-	TGCAGCGTTAGAACGGGACAGGGGATCGCCGGGGAGCTGTTTTTT	CSVRTGQGIAGELFF
TRBV4-3	TRBD2	TRBJ2-2	-	TGCGCCAGCAGCCCATGGACTAGCGGGAGTATCGGGGAGCTGTTTTTT	CASSPWTSGSIGELFF
TRBV28	TRBD1	TRBJ2-4	-	TGTGCCAGCAGTCCCTCCCCAACAGGGGGCCTCAAAAACATTCAGTACTTC	CASSPSPTGGLKNIQYF
TRBV5-6	TRBD1	TRBJ1-5	-	TGTGCCAGCAGCCAGACAGGGGAGGATCAGCCCCAGCATTTT	CASSQTGEDQPQHF
TRBV4-3	TRBD2	TRBJ2-1	-	TGCGCCAGCAGCCAAATGACTAGCGAAAACTACAATGAGCAGTTCTTC	CASSQMTSENYNEQFF
TRBV15	-	TRBJ1-3	-	TGTGCCACCAGCAGAGAACAGCCAAGCTCTGGAAACACCATATATTTT	CATSREQPSSGNTIYF
TRBV27	-	TRBJ2-7	-	TGTGCCAGCAGTTGGGCCGGGACACCCTCCTACGAGCAGTACTTC	CASSWAGTPSYEQYF
TRBV4-3	-	TRBJ1-3	-	TGCGCCAGCAGCCAAGATATCAGGGTGTCTGGAAACACCATATATTTT	CASSQDIRVSGNTIYF